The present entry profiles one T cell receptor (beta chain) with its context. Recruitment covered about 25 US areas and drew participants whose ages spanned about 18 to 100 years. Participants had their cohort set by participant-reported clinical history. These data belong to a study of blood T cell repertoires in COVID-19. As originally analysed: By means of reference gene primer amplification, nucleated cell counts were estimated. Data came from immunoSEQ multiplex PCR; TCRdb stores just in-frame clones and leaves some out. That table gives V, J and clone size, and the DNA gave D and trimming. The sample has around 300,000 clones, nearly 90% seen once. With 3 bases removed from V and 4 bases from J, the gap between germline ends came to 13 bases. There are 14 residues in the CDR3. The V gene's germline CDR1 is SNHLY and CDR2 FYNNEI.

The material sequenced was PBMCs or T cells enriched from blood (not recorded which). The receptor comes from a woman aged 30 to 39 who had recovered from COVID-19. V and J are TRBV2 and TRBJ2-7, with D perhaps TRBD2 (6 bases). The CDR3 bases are TGTGCCAGCAGTGAGACGGGACTCGCGTACGAGCAGTACTTC. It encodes CASSETGLAYEQYF. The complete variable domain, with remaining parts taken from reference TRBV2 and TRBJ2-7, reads EPEVTQTPSHQVTQMGQEVILRCVPISNHLYFYWYRQILGQKVEFLVSFYNNEISEKSEIFDDQFSVERPDGSNFTLKIRSTKLEDSAMYFCASSETGLAYEQYFGPGTRLTVT.